Listed below are T cell receptor beta chains from one sample, sequenced in a study of blood T cell repertoires in COVID-19. Sequencing was performed with immunoSEQ multiplex PCR; in TCRdb, only in-frame clones are kept and a portion is missing. Of hundreds of thousands of clones in the sample, 85% to 90% were seen once. The sample consisted of PBMCs or T cells enriched from blood (not recorded which). These receptors all come from a woman aged 45-65 years who had been exposed to COVID-19. The CDR3 runs from the conserved cysteine through the conserved F or W. The order of the fields is V gene, J gene, CDR3 length, CDR3 protein.

>TRBV7-7|TRBJ2-2|12
CASSRRGGELFF
>TRBV2|TRBJ1-5|14
CASSEGRVAQPQHF
>TRBV14|TRBJ2-2|15
CASSPLHGGTGELFF
>TRBV11-1|TRBJ2-3|15
CASSLGQGAADTQYF
>TRBV11-1|TRBJ2-2|15
CASSYVPGRTGELFF
>TRBV5-4|TRBJ2-7|14
CASSPLDSFDEQYF
>TRBV7-5|TRBJ2-7|17
CARSSAENGTGGDEQYF
>TRBV6-5|TRBJ2-7|15
CASSYSSGGAYEQYF
>TRBV27|TRBJ1-4|21
CASSLRHSWAEQGPTNEKLFF
>TRBV4-2|TRBJ2-5|15
CASSQGGGGRETQYF
>TRBV5-4|TRBJ1-5|14
CASSYYPPGQPQHF
>TRBV12-5|TRBJ2-2|14
CASGRTANTGELFF
>TRBV6-4|TRBJ2-3|15
CASSVSGGAADTQYF
>TRBV7-2|TRBJ1-1|19
CASRGQRSHLKPQNTEAFF
>TRBV28|TRBJ2-3|12
CASSGGTDTQYF
>TRBV7-8|TRBJ1-3|16
CASSPGLESSGNTIYF